Below are 24 T cell receptor beta chains sequenced from a single sample in a study of molecular identifiers for immune sequencing clone quantification. MiXCR, applied by TCRdb to the PCR reads, yields one record per CDR3 protein. The sample lists approximately 550,000 distinct CDR3 sequences; 20% to 25% were seen once. Material: naive CD8+ T cells from blood, with Jurkat cell RNA spiked in. Specified subset: FACS-sorted CD8+CD4-CCR7+CD45RA+ naive T cells. Receptors originate from a human donor in good health. Some libraries in this study had Jurkat cell RNA spiked in.

The table lists this clonotype with many counts. The V call is TRBV20-1, the J call TRBJ2-7; 7 bases match TRBD2. The CDR3 sequence is 13 residues long. CDR1 and CDR2 from the germline V gene are DFQATT and SNEGSKA (reference sequence). The V gene end was trimmed by 6 bases and the J gene end by 4 bases; junction bases not matched to a gene: 9. The CDR3 sequence is CSAGNRREYEQYF. The CDR3 bases are TGCAGTGCCGGAAACCGGCGGGAGTACGAGCAGTACTTC.

Regarding this clonotype: With a much larger clone just one base away, this may be a read error. The V and J genes are TRBV6-5 and TRBJ2-1; D might be TRBD1 or TRBD2, each matching 5 bases. This CDR3 has 16 residues. The germline V gene has CDR1 MNHEY and CDR2 SVGAGI. CDR3 residues: CASSFKWGSSYSEQFF. CDR3 nucleotide sequence: TGTGCCAGCAGCTTCAAGTGGGGGAGCTCCTACAGTGAGCAGTTCTTC.

This clonotype was seen a handful of times. The V call is TRBV7-9, the J call TRBJ2-2; D is uncertain. The CDR3 covers 15 residues. In germline, CDR1 is SEHNR, CDR2 FQNEAQ (reference sequence). The V end was cut by 7 bases, the J end by 6 bases, with 18 bases between. CDR3 region: CASTRPGLGSGELFF. CDR3 sequence (DNA): TGTGCCAGCACGCGGCCGGGCTTAGGATCCGGGGAGCTGTTTTTT.

This clonotype was counted at least ten times. This sequence joins TRBV28 and TRBJ2-3; 11 bases align to TRBD2. Trimming cost V 4 bases and J 0 bases; bases outside gene matches: 6. The CDR3 length is 17 residues. Germline CDR1 and CDR2: MDHEN and SYDVKM. CDR3: CASSSWTSGSSTDTQYF. CDR3 coding DNA: TGTGCCAGCAGTTCCTGGACTAGCGGGTCTAGCACAGATACGCAGTATTTT.

This clonotype was observed at least ten times. This chain joins TRBV3-1 and TRBJ2-2; tentative D call: TRBD2 (6 bases). Germline CDR1 is LGHDT and CDR2 is YNNKEL (reference sequence). V lost 3 bases to trimming and J lost 5 bases, with 7 bases between them. The CDR3 contains 13 residues. CDR3 coding DNA: TGTGCCAGCAGCCAGACTAGTACCGGGGAGCTGTTTTTT. It translates to CASSQTSTGELFF.

This clonotype was found a few times. The chain carries TRBV7-9 and TRBJ2-2, with TRBD2 matching over 11 bases. The V gene end was trimmed by 5 bases and the J gene end by 3 bases; junction bases not matched to a gene: 11. Germline V gene lookup returns CDR1 SEHNR and CDR2 FQNEAQ (reference sequence). This CDR3 spans 18 amino acids. In DNA form, the CDR3 reads TGTGCCAGCAGCCCTCGACTAGCGGGAAGAGTGGACACCGGGGAGCTGTTTTTT. This translates into CASSPRLAGRVDTGELFF.

This clonotype has just a few counts. CDR3 residues: CASTPLGGQETQYF. CDR3 nucleotide sequence: TGTGCCAGCACCCCCCTGGGGGGGCAAGAGACCCAGTACTTC. The chain combines TRBV6-5 with TRBJ2-5; TRBD2 agrees at 7 bases. Germline V gives CDR1 MNHEY, CDR2 SVGAGI. The CDR3 spans 14 residues. V trimming: 7 bases; J trimming: 2 bases; junction bases outside the gene matches: 7.

The chain carries TRBV5-1 and TRBJ1-1; a possible D gene is TRBD1 (5 bases). This CDR3 is built from 13 residues. The germline V gene encodes CDR1 SGHRS and CDR2 YFSETQ. V was shortened by 0 bases and J by 7 bases, with 10 bases between the two germline ends. The CDR3 sequence: CASSLGQGIEAFF. The CDR3 region has the DNA TGCGCCAGCAGCTTGGGGCAGGGCATTGAAGCTTTCTTT.

This clonotype was counted a few times. V is TRBV7-6 and J is TRBJ2-7; 7 positions match TRBD2. CDR1 and CDR2 from the germline V gene are SGHVS and FNYEAQ. The CDR3 has 15 amino acids. V lost 4 bases, J lost 4 bases, and 10 bases stayed unmatched. CDR3 protein: CASSSGAGAGYEQYF. DNA for the CDR3: TGTGCCAGCAGCTCCGGGGCGGGAGCTGGTTACGAGCAGTACTTC.

This clonotype was counted a few times. V usage is TRBV3-1 and J usage is TRBJ2-2, with D possibly matching TRBD2 (5 bases). Germline-derived CDR1 and CDR2 are LGHDT and YNNKEL (reference sequence). Trimming shortened V by 1 base and J by 0 bases, and 21 bases separated the two germline ends. The CDR3 is made up of 20 amino acids. This chain's CDR3 is CASSQGPGLSRAANTGELFF. CDR3 in DNA: TGTGCCAGCAGCCAAGGTCCGGGGTTATCTAGGGCTGCGAACACCGGGGAGCTGTTTTTT.

The V call is TRBV6-2 or TRBV6-3, the J call TRBJ1-1; no clear D. The CDR3 extends over 16 amino acids. Germline assignment: CDR1 MNHEY and CDR2 SVGEGT. Trimming stripped 2 bases from V and 3 bases from J, with 16 bases between. The CDR3 nucleotides read TGTGCCAGCAGTTACCCCCTGTGGGAAATGGACACTGAAGCTTTCTTT. This encodes CASSYPLWEMDTEAFF.

The rearrangement links TRBV3-1 to TRBJ1-1; no firm D call. Between the trimmed V and J ends, which lost 1 base and 3 bases, there was a span of 12 bases. Germline V gene data show CDR1 as LGHDT and CDR2 as YNNKEL (reference sequence). This CDR3 has 15 amino acids. Here the CDR3 reads CASSQAGDMDTEAFF. The CDR3, as DNA: TGTGCCAGCAGCCAAGCTGGGGATATGGACACTGAAGCTTTCTTT.

This clonotype was counted between two and nine times. CDR3 sequence reads: CAWSVGRDYGYTF. CDR3 in DNA: TGTGCCTGGAGTGTGGGCAGGGACTATGGCTACACCTTC. The genes are TRBV30 and TRBJ1-2, with a tentative D call TRBD1 (5 bases). Germline assignment: CDR1 GTSNPN and CDR2 SVGIG (reference sequence). Trimming removed 0 bases at V and 3 bases at J, with 8 bases between. CDR3 length: 13 amino acids.

In its sample, this clonotype was seen many times. The rearrangement links TRBV27 to TRBJ2-3, with TRBD1 matching 7 bases. The trim removed 6 bases at V and 2 bases at J, leaving 5 bases unmatched. The CDR3 extends over 14 amino acids. The germline V gene encodes CDR1 MNHEY and CDR2 SMNVEV (reference sequence). In DNA, the CDR3 is TGTGCCAGCAGCCCAGGGGGTCTCACAGATACGCAGTATTTT. Translated: CASSPGGLTDTQYF.

V is TRBV27 and J is TRBJ1-1; 11 positions agree with TRBD1. This CDR3 comprises 14 residues. CDR1 is MNHEY and CDR2 is SMNVEV in the germline V gene (reference sequence). V lost 4 bases to trimming and J lost 7 bases; unmatched junction nucleotides: 5. DNA for the CDR3: TGTGCCAGCAGTTGGACAGGGGGCGGGTTTGAAGCTTTCTTT. This gives the protein CASSWTGGGFEAFF.

The table lists this clonotype with many counts. The chain employs TRBV12-3 or TRBV12-4 and TRBJ2-7, with D possibly TRBD1 on 6 matching bases. The V end lost 3 bases, the J end lost 2 bases, and 11 bases lay between the germline ends. The CDR3 has 14 amino acids. The CDR3 here is CASSFGRGAYEQYF. The CDR3 bases are TGTGCCAGCAGTTTCGGCAGGGGAGCCTACGAGCAGTACTTC.

This clonotype was recorded many times. The chain recombines TRBV6-1 with TRBJ1-1; D is perhaps TRBD1 (6 bases). This CDR3 is built from 13 residues. The V end lost 7 bases, the J end lost 3 bases, and 12 bases lay between the germline ends. CDR1 MNHNS and CDR2 SASEGT come from the germline V gene. CDR3 amino acids: CASNRGGYTEAFF. The DNA of the CDR3 is TGTGCCAGCAATCGAGGGGGTTACACTGAAGCTTTCTTT.

Details on this clonotype: A much bigger clone sits one base away, suggesting this may be a read error. V and J are TRBV4-3 and TRBJ2-7; D may correspond to TRBD1 or TRBD2 (5 bases each). The CDR3 has 13 residues. Germline lookup yields CDR1 LGHNA and CDR2 YSLEER. The V end was cut by 2 bases, the J end by 9 bases, with 14 bases between. Here the CDR3 reads CASSQRGLGGQYF. The DNA for the CDR3 is TGCGCCAGCAGCCAACGGGGCTTGGGTGGGCAGTACTTC.

This clonotype was recorded many times. The chain is built from TRBV20-1 and TRBJ2-7; D not certain. The V and J ends lost 0 bases and 0 bases respectively, with 12 bases between them. This CDR3 comprises 15 residues. CDR1 is DFQATT, CDR2 SNEGSKA, per germline (reference sequence). The CDR3 bases are TGCAGTGCTAGAGATCGGTTGCAGGTCTCCTACGAGCAGTACTTC. Its protein product is CSARDRLQVSYEQYF.

This clonotype was found a few times. The chain employs TRBV4-1 and TRBJ2-3, with D perhaps TRBD2 (5 bases). V shed 3 bases and J shed 3 bases, with 16 bases lying between them. This CDR3 comprises 16 residues. The germline V gene has CDR1 MGHRA and CDR2 YSYEKL. The CDR3 DNA reads TGCGCCAGCAGCCAGGACCCTGGGAGAATTACAGATACGCAGTATTTT. Translating it yields CASSQDPGRITDTQYF.

The J gene is TRBJ2-3, the V gene TRBV19; TRBD1 matches 8 bases. The CDR3 length is 13 residues. CDR1 and CDR2 (germline): LNHDA, SQIVND (reference sequence). Unmatched junction bases numbered 9, after V lost 5 bases and J lost 11 bases. This CDR3 reads CASSGGTGVGQYF. CDR3 DNA: TGTGCCAGTAGTGGGGGGACAGGCGTCGGGCAGTATTTT. The variable domain in full, with the rest retrieved from reference TRBV19 and TRBJ2-3, is DGGITQSPKYLFRKEGQNVTLSCEQNLNHDAMYWYRQDPGQGLRLIYYSQIVNDFQKGDIAEGYSVSREKKESFPLTVTSAQKNPTAFYLCASSGGTGVGQYFGPGTRLTVL.

Details on this clonotype: A much larger clone is a single base away; this may be a read error. The rearrangement links TRBV4-1 to TRBJ2-1, with TRBD2 matching over 10 bases. Germline-derived CDR1 and CDR2 are MGHRA and YSYEKL. V was pared by 4 bases and J by 9 bases, with 6 bases of the junction left unmatched. CDR3 length: 14 amino acids. The CDR3 is CASSRTSGTGEQFF. The DNA for the CDR3 is TGCGCCAGCAGCCGGACTAGCGGAACCGGTGAGCAGTTCTTC.

This clonotype has a handful of counts. This sequence joins TRBV28 and TRBJ2-1; the D gene is possibly TRBD1 (5 bases). V was clipped by 4 bases and J by 0 bases, with 10 bases between them. CDR3 length equals 15 residues. CDR1 MDHEN and CDR2 SYDVKM come from the germline V gene. The CDR3 protein is CASSWGGSSYNEQFF. The CDR3 DNA reads TGTGCCAGCAGTTGGGGCGGCAGCTCCTACAATGAGCAGTTCTTC.

This clonotype was seen more than once but under ten times. V usage is TRBV24-1 and J usage is TRBJ2-1; a possible D gene is TRBD1 (5 bases). Per the germline V gene, CDR1 is KGHDR and CDR2 is SFDVKD. Between the trimmed V and J ends, which lost 5 bases and 8 bases, there was a span of 6 bases. The length of the CDR3 is 11 residues. This CDR3 reads CATSVGDEQFF. The CDR3 DNA reads as TGTGCCACCAGTGTAGGGGATGAGCAGTTCTTC.